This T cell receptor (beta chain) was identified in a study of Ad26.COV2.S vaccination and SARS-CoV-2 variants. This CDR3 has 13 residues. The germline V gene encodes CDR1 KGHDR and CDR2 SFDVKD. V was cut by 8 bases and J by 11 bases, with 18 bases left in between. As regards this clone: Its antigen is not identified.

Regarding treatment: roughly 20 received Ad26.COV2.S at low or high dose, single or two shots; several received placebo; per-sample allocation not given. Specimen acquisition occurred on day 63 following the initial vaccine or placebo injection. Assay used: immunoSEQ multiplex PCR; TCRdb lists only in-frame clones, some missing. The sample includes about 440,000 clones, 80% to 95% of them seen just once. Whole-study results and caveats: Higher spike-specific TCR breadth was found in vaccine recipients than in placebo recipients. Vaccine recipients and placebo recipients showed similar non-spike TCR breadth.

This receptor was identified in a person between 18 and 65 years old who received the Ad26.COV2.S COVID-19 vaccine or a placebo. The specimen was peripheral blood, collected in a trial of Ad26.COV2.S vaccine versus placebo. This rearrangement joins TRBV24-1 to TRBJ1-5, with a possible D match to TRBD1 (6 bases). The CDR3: CATTGAPGQSQHF. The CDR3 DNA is TGTGCCACCACAGGGGCCCCTGGTCAATCCCAGCATTTT.